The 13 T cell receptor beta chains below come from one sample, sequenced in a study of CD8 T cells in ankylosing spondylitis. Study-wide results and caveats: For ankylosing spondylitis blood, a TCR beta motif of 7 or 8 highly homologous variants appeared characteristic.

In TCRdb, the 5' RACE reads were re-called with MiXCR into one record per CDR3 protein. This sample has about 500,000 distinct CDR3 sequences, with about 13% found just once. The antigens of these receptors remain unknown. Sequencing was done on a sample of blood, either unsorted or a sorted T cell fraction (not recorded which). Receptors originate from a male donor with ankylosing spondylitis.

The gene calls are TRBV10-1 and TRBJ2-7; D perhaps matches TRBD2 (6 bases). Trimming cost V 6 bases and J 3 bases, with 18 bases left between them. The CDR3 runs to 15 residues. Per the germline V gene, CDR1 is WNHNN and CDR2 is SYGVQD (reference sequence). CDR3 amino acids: CASSPTGTSIYEQYV. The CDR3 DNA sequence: TGCGCCAGCAGCCCGACTGGGACTTCGATCTACGAGCAGTACGTC.

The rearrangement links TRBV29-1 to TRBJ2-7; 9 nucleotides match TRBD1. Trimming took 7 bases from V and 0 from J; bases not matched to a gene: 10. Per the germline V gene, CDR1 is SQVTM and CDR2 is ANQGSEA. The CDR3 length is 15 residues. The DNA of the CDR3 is TGCAGCGCCCTAGGACAGGGGACAAGCTCCTACGAGCAGTACTTC. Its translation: CSALGQGTSSYEQYF.

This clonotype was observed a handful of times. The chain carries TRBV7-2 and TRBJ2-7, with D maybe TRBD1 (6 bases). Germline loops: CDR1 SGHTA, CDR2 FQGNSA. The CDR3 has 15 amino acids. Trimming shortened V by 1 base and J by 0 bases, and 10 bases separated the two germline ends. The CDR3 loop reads CASSLDRAVSYEQYF. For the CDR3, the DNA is TGTGCCAGCAGCTTAGACAGGGCCGTCTCCTACGAGCAGTACTTC.

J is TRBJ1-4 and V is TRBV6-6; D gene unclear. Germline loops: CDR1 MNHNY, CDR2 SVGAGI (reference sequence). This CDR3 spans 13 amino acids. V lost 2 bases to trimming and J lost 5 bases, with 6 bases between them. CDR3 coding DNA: TGTGCCAGCAGTTACAGACTAAATGAAAAACTGTTTTTT. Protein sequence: CASSYRLNEKLFF.

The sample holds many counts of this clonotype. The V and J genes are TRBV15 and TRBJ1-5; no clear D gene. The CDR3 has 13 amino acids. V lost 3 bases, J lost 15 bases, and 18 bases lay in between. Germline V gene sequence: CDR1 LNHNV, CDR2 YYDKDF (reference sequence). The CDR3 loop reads CATSRGSIWERHF. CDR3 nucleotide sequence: TGTGCCACCAGCAGGGGTTCCATTTGGGAACGGCATTTT.

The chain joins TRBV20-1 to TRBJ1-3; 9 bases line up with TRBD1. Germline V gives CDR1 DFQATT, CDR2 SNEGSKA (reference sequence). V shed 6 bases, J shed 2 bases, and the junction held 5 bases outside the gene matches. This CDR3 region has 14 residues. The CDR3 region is CSASQGAAGNTIYF. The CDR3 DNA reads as TGCAGTGCCTCACAGGGGGCGGCTGGAAACACCATATATTTT.

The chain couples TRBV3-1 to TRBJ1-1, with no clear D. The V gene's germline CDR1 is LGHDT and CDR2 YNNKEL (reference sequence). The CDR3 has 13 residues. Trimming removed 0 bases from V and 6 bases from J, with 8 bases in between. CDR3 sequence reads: CASSQDIGPEAFF. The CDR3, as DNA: TGTGCCAGCAGCCAAGATATCGGGCCTGAAGCTTTCTTT. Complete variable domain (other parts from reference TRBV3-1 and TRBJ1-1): DTAVSQTPKYLVTQMGNDKSIKCEQNLGHDTMYWYKQDSKKFLKIMFSYNNKELIINETVPNRFSPKSPDKAHLNLHINSLELGDSAVYFCASSQDIGPEAFFGQGTRLTVV.

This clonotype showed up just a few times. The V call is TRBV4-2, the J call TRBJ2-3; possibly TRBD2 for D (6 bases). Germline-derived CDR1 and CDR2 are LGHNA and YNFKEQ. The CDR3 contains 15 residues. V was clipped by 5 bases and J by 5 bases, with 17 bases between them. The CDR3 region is CASSRTSSGLDTQYF. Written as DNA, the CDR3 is TGTGCCAGCAGCAGAACCTCGAGCGGGTTAGATACGCAGTATTTT.

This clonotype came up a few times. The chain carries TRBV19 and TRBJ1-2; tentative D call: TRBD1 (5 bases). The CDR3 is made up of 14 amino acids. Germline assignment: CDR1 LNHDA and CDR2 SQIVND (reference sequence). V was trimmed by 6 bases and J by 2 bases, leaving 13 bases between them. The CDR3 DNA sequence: TGTGCCAGTAGCCCTCAGGGCCTCAACTATGGCTACACCTTC. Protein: CASSPQGLNYGYTF. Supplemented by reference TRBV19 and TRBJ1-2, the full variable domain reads DGGITQSPKYLFRKEGQNVTLSCEQNLNHDAMYWYRQDPGQGLRLIYYSQIVNDFQKGDIAEGYSVSREKKESFPLTVTSAQKNPTAFYLCASSPQGLNYGYTFGSGTRLTVV.

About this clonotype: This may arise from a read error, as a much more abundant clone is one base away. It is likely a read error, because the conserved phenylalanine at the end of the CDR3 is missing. The CDR3 region has the DNA TGTGCCAGCAGTTTAATGGATACGCAGTATATT. Translated: CASSLMDTQYI. The chain is built from TRBV12-3 or TRBV12-4 and TRBJ2-3; no clear D gene. V lost 2 bases and J lost 6, with 3 bases in between. The CDR3 loop spans 11 amino acids.

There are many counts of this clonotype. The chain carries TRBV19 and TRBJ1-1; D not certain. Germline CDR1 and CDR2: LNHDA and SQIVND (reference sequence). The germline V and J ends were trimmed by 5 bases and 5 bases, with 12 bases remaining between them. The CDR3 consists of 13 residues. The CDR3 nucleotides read TGTGCCAGTAGTCAAAACCGGGAGACTGAAGCTTTCTTT. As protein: CASSQNRETEAFF.

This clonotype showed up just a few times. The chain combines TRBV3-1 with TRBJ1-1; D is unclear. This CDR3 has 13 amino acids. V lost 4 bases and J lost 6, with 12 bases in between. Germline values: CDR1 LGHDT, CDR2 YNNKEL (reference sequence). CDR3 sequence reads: CASSLTVRAEAFF. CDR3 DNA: TGTGCCAGCAGCCTAACAGTGAGGGCTGAAGCTTTCTTT.

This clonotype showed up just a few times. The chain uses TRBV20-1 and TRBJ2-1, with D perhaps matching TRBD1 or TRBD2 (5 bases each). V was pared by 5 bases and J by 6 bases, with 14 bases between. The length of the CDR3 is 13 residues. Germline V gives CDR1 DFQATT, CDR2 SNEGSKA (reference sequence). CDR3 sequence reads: CSAYTGDPNEQFF. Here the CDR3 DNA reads TGCAGTGCTTATACCGGGGACCCCAATGAGCAGTTCTTC.